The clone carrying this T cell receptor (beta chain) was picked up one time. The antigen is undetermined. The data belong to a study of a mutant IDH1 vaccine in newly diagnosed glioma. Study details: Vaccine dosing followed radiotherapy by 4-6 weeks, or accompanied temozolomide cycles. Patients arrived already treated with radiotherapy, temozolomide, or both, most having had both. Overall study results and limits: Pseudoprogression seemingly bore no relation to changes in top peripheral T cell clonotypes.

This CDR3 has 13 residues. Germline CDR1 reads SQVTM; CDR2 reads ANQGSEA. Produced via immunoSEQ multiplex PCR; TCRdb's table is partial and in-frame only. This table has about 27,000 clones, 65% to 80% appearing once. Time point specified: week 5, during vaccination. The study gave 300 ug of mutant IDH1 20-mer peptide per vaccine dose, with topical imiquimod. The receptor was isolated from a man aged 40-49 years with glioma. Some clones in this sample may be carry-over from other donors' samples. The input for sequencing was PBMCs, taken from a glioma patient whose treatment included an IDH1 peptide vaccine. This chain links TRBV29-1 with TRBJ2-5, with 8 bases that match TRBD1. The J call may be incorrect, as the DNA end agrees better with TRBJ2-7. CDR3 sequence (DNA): TGCAGCGCAGCCTCAGGGGGCGCCTACGAGCAGTACTTC. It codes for CSAASGGAYEQYF.